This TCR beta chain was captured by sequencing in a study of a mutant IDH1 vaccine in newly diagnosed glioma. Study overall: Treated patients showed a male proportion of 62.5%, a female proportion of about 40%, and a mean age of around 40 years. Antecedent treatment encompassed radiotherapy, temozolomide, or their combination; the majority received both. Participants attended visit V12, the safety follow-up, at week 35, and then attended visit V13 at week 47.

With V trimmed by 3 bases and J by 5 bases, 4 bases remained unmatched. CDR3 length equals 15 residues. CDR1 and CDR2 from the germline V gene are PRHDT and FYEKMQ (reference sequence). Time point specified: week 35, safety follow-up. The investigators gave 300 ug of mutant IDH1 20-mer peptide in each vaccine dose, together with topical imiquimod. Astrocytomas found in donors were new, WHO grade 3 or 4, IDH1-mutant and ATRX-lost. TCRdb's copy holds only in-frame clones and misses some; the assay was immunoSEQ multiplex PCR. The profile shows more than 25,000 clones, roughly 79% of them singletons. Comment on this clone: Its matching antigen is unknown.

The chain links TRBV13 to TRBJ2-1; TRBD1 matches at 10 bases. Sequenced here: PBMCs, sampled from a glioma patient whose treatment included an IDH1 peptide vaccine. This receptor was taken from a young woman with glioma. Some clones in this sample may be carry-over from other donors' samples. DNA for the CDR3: TGTGCCAGCAGCTTGCCGGGACAGGGGAACAATGAGCAGTTCTTC. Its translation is CASSLPGQGNNEQFF.